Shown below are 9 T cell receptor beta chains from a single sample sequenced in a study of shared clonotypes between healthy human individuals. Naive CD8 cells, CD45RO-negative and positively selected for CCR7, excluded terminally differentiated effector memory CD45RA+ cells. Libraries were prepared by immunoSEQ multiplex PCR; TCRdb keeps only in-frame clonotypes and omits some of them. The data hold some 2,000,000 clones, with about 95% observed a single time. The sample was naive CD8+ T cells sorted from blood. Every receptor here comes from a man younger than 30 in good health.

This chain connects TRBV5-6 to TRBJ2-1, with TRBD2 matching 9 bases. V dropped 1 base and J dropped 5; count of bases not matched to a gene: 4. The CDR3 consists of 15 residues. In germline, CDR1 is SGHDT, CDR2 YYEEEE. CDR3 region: CASSLPSGEDNEQFF. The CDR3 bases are TGTGCCAGCAGCTTGCCTAGCGGGGAGGACAATGAGCAGTTCTTC. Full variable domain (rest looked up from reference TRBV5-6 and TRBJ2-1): DAGVTQSPTHLIKTRGQQVTLRCSPKSGHDTVSWYQQALGQGPQFIFQYYEEEERQRGNFPDRFSGHQFPNYSSELNVNALLLGDSALYLCASSLPSGEDNEQFFGPGTRLTVL.

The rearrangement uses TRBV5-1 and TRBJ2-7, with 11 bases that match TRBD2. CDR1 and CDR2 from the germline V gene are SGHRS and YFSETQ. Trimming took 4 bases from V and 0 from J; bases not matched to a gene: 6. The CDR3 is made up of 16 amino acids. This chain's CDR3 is CASSALLAGDSYEQYF. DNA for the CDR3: TGCGCCAGCAGCGCCCTACTAGCGGGGGACTCCTACGAGCAGTACTTC.

The CDR3 spells CASTEDSYNEQFF. CDR3 DNA sequence: TGTGCCAGCACTGAGGACTCCTACAATGAGCAGTTCTTC. J is TRBJ2-1 and V is TRBV6-6; D not resolved. This CDR3 has 13 residues. V was pared by 7 bases and J by 0 bases, with 7 bases between. CDR1 is MNHNY, CDR2 SVGAGI, per germline (reference sequence).

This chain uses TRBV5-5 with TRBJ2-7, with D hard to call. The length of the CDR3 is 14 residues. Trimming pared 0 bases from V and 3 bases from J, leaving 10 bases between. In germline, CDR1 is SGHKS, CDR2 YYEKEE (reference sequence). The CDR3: CASSLGTLLYEQYF. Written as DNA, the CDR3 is TGTGCCAGCAGCTTGGGTACCCTCCTCTACGAGCAGTACTTC.

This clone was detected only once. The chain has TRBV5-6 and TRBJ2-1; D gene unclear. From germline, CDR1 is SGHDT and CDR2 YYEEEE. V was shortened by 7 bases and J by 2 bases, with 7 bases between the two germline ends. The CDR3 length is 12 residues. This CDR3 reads CASESPYNEQFF. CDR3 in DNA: TGTGCCAGCGAAAGTCCCTACAATGAGCAGTTCTTC. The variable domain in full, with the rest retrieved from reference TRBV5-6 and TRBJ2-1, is DAGVTQSPTHLIKTRGQQVTLRCSPKSGHDTVSWYQQALGQGPQFIFQYYEEEERQRGNFPDRFSGHQFPNYSSELNVNALLLGDSALYLCASESPYNEQFFGPGTRLTVL.

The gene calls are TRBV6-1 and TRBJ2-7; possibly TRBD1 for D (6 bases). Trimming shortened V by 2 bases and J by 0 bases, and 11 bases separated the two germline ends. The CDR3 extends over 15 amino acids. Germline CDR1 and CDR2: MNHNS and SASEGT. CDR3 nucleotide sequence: TGTGCCAGCAGTGAATACCCAGGGGTCTCCTACGAGCAGTACTTC. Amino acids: CASSEYPGVSYEQYF.

In DNA form, the CDR3 reads TGTGCCAGCAGGGTCACCGATACATACAATGAGCAGTTCTTC. Its protein is CASRVTDTYNEQFF. The rearrangement links TRBV6-5 to TRBJ2-1; unclear D gene. The germline V gene encodes CDR1 MNHEY and CDR2 SVGAGI. Trimming took 6 bases from V and 4 from J, leaving 13 bases between them. The CDR3 covers 14 residues.

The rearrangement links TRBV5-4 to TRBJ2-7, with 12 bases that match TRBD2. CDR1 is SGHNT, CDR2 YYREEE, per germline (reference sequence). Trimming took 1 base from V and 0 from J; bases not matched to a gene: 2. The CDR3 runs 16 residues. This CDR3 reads CASSLWTSGNSYEQYF. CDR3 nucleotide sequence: TGTGCCAGCAGCTTGTGGACTAGCGGGAACTCCTACGAGCAGTACTTC.

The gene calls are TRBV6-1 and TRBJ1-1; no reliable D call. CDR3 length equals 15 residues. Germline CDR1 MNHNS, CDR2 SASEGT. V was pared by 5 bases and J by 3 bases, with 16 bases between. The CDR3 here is CASSTHEERDTEAFF. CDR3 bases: TGTGCCAGCAGTACCCATGAGGAGAGGGACACTGAAGCTTTCTTT.